This entry is about one TCR beta chain. This specimen belongs to a study of blood T cell repertoires in COVID-19. The overall study: T cells, B-cell-depleted T cells, or PBMCs supplied cDNA or gDNA.

Using immunoSEQ multiplex PCR, the repertoire was profiled, and TCRdb retains in-frame clones only, with some absent. This table has under 300,000 clones, approximately 85% appearing once. Recovered status in Cohort 3 required two negative PCRs, clearance, or symptom resolution. Germline values: CDR1 MDHEN, CDR2 SYDVKM. The CDR3 runs to 13 residues. V was pared by 7 bases and J by 9 bases, with 4 bases of the junction left unmatched. Material: PBMCs or T cells enriched from blood (not recorded which). This clonotype originated in a woman in her forties or fifties who had recovered from COVID-19. The chain links TRBV28 to TRBJ2-1, with 12 positions matching TRBD2. CDR3 region: CASKLAGGLEQFF. CDR3 bases: TGTGCCAGCAAACTAGCGGGAGGTCTTGAGCAGTTCTTC.